This T cell receptor (beta chain) appears in the sequencing data of a study of blood T cell repertoires in COVID-19. The CDR3 totals 12 residues. Some clones are missing from TCRdb's copy, which holds only in-frame ones; the method was immunoSEQ multiplex PCR. The profile covers roughly 260,000 clones, with roughly 87% appearing a single time and about 6% taken by the ten largest. Input material: PBMCs or T cells enriched from blood (not recorded which). The receptor comes from a young woman with acute COVID-19. This chain joins TRBV21-1 and TRBJ2-7; the table calls TRBD2, which could not be checked here. TRBV21-1 is a documented pseudogene. The CDR3 DNA reads TGTGCCAGCAGCAAAGTCTTAGAAGAGCAGTACTTC. Translated: CASSKVLEEQYF.